This TCR beta chain was sequenced during a study of shared clonotypes between healthy human individuals. Overall study context: Plates per donor: three CD4 naive, three CD4 memory, two CD8 naive, one CD8 memory.

Study results and caveats: Clonotypes not shared had lower generation probabilities than those common to all four donors.

A note on this clone: No antigen is known for it.

Genomic DNA per cell subset filled all wells of several immunoSEQ plates. Generated by immunoSEQ multiplex PCR, the TCRdb table keeps only in-frame clones and is missing some. The top ten hold about 1.2% of the sample, which has 1.6 million or so clones, around 95% seen once. This CDR3 has 14 residues. The ends were cut back, 3 bases at V and 7 bases at J, with 15 bases in the middle. Per germline, CDR1 MDHEN and CDR2 SYDVKM. Sequenced input: naive CD4+ T cells sorted from blood. Subset here: CD45RA+ positively selected. V usage is TRBV28 and J usage is TRBJ1-2; perhaps TRBD1 as D (5 bases). The TCR originated in a man aged 30 to 45 in good health. The CDR3 nucleotides are TGTGCCAGCAGTTTTGGGACCCACGGACTTGGCTACACCTTC. Its protein is CASSFGTHGLGYTF.